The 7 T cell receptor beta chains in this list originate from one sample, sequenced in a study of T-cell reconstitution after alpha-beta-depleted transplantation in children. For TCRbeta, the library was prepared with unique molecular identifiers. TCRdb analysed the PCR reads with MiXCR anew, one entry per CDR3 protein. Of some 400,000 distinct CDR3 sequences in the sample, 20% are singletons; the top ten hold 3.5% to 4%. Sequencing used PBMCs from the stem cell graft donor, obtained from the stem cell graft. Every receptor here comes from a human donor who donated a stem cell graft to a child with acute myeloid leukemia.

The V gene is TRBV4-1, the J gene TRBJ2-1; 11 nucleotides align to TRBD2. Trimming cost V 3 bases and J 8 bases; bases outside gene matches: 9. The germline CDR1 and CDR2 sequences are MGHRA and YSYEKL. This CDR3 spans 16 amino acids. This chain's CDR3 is CASSHRMLAGGHEQFF. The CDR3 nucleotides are TGCGCCAGCAGCCATAGAATGCTAGCGGGAGGCCATGAGCAGTTCTTC.

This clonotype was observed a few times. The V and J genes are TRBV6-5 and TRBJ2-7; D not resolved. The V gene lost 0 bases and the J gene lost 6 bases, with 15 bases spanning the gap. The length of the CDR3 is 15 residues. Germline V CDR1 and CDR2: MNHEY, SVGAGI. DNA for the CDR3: TGTGCCAGCAGTTACTCCGCCCAGATAGCCGGCGAGCAGTACTTC. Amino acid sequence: CASSYSAQIAGEQYF.

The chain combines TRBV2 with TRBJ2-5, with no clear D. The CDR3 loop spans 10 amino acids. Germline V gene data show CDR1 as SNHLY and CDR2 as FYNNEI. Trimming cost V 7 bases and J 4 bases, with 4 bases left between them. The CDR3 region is CASNRETQYF. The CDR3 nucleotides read TGTGCCAGCAACAGAGAGACCCAGTACTTC. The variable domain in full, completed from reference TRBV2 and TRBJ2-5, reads EPEVTQTPSHQVTQMGQEVILRCVPISNHLYFYWYRQILGQKVEFLVSFYNNEISEKSEIFDDQFSVERPDGSNFTLKIRSTKLEDSAMYFCASNRETQYFGPGTRLLVL.

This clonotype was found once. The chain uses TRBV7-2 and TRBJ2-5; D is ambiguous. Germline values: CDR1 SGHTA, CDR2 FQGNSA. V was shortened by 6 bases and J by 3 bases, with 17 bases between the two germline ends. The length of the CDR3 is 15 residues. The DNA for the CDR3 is TGTGCCAGCAGTCCCCTGCGATTCGGTAAAGAGACCCAGTACTTC. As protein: CASSPLRFGKETQYF.

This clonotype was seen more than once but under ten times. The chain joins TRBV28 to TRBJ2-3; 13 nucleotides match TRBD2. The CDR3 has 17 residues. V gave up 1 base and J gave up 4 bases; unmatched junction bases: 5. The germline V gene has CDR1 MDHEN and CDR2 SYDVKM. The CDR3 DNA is TGTGCCAGCAGTTTATTCCGACTAGCGGGAGGTCCAGATACGCAGTATTTT. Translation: CASSLFRLAGGPDTQYF.

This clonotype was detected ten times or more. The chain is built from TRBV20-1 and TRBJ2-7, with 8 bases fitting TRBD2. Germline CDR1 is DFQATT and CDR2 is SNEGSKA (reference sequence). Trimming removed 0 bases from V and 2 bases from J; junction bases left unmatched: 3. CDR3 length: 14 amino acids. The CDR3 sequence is CSARDDGRAYEQYF. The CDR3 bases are TGCAGTGCTAGAGATGACGGGAGGGCCTACGAGCAGTACTTC.

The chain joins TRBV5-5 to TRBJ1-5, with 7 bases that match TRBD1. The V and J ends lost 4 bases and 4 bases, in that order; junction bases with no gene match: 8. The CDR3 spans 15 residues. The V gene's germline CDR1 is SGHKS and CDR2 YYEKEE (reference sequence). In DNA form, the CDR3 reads TGTGCCAGCAGCCCCGGAGGGGGACAGAATCAGCCCCAGCATTTT. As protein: CASSPGGGQNQPQHF.